Included here is one T cell receptor (beta chain) sequence, with context. No antigen is known for it. This CDR3 spans 14 amino acids. Germline CDR1 DFQATT, CDR2 SNEGSKA (reference sequence). The ends were cut back, 5 bases at V and 0 bases at J, with 8 bases in the middle. The data are from a study of T cells in Graves' hyperthyroidism and ophthalmopathy. General study findings and limits: Ophthalmopathy and stable hyperthyroidism were separated by a 13 V-J model.

Amplification yielded TCR beta CDR3 regions, with RNA transcripts as the source. When the TCR CDR3 underwent first-round RT-PCR, the HTBI primer set was used. A single record per CDR3 protein comes from TCRdb applying MiXCR to the multiplex PCR reads. The table has hundreds of thousands of distinct CDR3 sequences, roughly 20% seen once; the top ten hold roughly a sixth. This sequence originates from a woman aged 50 to 65 with Graves' hyperthyroidism that later progressed to Graves' ophthalmopathy. V gene TRBV20-1 combines with J gene TRBJ2-6; D uncertain. The sample taken for sequencing was blood. CDR3 sequence reads: CSAPSLSGANVLTF. The CDR3 region has the DNA TGCAGTGCTCCGAGTCTCTCTGGGGCCAACGTCCTGACTTTC.